This T cell receptor (beta chain) was sequenced during a study of blood T cell dynamics during melanoma immunotherapy. Study-wide points: The most clonal sorted CD8+ subset, immune-effector cells, was closest to cell-free DNA CDR3 sequences.

This CDR3 has 16 residues. Trimming removed 6 bases from V and 4 bases from J; junction bases left unmatched: 14. Germline CDR1 reads MDHEN; CDR2 reads SYDVKM. Sample time point: pre-treatment baseline. Apart from a couple of fast progressors, RECIST 1.1 response was judged 12 weeks post-infusion. Sequencing used immunoSEQ multiplex PCR; TCRdb keeps in-frame clones, though not all of them. The sample yields more than 1,200 clones, around 63% seen once. Concerning this clone: Its specificity is unknown.

The specimen comprised central memory CD8+ T cells from blood, sampled from a patient treated with checkpoint blockade. The sequence was collected from a human donor with melanoma. This chain links TRBV28 with TRBJ2-7; 8 nucleotides agree with TRBD1. CDR3 amino acids: CASSSTRQGPSYEQYF. The CDR3 coding sequence is TGTGCCAGCAGCTCCACCCGACAGGGGCCTTCATACGAGCAGTACTTC.